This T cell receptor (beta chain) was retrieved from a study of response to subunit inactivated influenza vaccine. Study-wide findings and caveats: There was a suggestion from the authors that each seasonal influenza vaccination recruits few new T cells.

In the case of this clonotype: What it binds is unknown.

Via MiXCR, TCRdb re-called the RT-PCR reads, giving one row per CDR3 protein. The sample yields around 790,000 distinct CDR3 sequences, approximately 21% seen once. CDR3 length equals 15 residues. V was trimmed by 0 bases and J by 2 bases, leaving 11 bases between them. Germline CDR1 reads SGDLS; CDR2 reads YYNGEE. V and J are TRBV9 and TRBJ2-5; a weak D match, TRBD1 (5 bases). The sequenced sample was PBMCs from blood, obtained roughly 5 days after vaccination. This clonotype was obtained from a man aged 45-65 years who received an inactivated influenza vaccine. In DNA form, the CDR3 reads TGTGCCAGCAGCGTAGGGCCAGGGCGACAAGAGACCCAGTACTTC. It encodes CASSVGPGRQETQYF.